This T cell receptor (beta chain) was sequenced for a study of tumor-infiltrating lymphocytes in localized non-small cell lung cancer. Turning to the study itself: Tumor tissue and non-adjacent uninvolved lung came from each patient. Study-wide points: Different pieces of the same tissue were used for each assay. IM1 and IM2 tumors showed no difference in T-cell fraction.

The germline V gene encodes CDR1 SSHAT and CDR2 FNYEAQ (reference sequence). Trimming removed 1 base at V and 5 bases at J, with 17 bases between. CDR3 size: 16 residues. A remark on this clone: Its cognate antigen is unknown.

Only in-frame clones appear in the TCRdb table, and some are missing; sequencing was by immunoSEQ multiplex PCR. The sample shows 13,000 or so clones, 60% to 85% of them seen only once. The sequenced sample consisted of lung tumor tissue. V usage is TRBV7-7 and J usage is TRBJ2-5; D not resolved. This clonotype originated in a human donor with non-small cell lung cancer. The CDR3 loop is CASSLGTNGFLETQYF. The CDR3 nucleotides read TGTGCCAGCAGCTTAGGAACTAACGGGTTCTTGGAGACCCAGTACTTC.